The 30 T cell receptor beta chains in this list originate from one sample, sequenced in a study of OX40 agonist ivuxolimab in advanced cancers. Only in-frame clones appear in the TCRdb table, and some are missing; sequencing was by immunoSEQ multiplex PCR. The data show some 42,000 clones, with about 79% seen just once and approximately 25% held by the top ten. The sample here was CD4+ or CD8+ T cells sorted from blood, taken in a trial of the OX40 agonist ivuxolimab. The receptors stem from an adult with an advanced solid tumor such as melanoma, head and neck, liver or kidney cancer.

The chain combines TRBV12-5 with TRBJ2-1, with 11 bases that match TRBD2. In germline, CDR1 is LGHNT, CDR2 FRNRAP. This CDR3 spans 17 amino acids. Trimming took 3 bases from V and 4 from J; bases not matched to a gene: 8. The CDR3 region is CASGLVAGGVGYNEQFF. CDR3 nucleotides: TGTGCTAGTGGTTTAGTAGCGGGAGGGGTCGGGTACAATGAGCAGTTCTTC. The variable domain in full, with the rest retrieved from reference TRBV12-5 and TRBJ2-1, is DARVTQTPRHKVTEMGQEVTMRCQPILGHNTVFWYRQTMMQGLELLAYFRNRAPLDDSGMPKDRFSAEMPDATLATLKIQPSEPRDSAVYFCASGLVAGGVGYNEQFFGPGTRLTVL.

The genes are TRBV9 and TRBJ2-1, with TRBD2 as a possible D gene (5 bases). CDR1 and CDR2 from the germline V gene are SGDLS and YYNGEE. The CDR3 totals 15 residues. Trimming removed 0 bases at V and 1 base at J, with 8 bases between. The CDR3 protein is CASSVAEGSYNEQFF. DNA of the CDR3: TGTGCCAGCAGCGTAGCTGAGGGATCCTACAATGAGCAGTTCTTC.

The rearrangement links TRBV5-1 to TRBJ1-6; tentative D call: TRBD1 (5 bases). Germline-derived CDR1 and CDR2 are SGHRS and YFSETQ. The CDR3 runs 15 residues. V was trimmed by 3 bases and J by 8 bases, leaving 15 bases between them. The CDR3 region has the DNA TGCGCCAGCAGCTACGGGGCCACTTCGGATTCACCCCTCCACTTT. Translating gives CASSYGATSDSPLHF.

The V gene is TRBV7-2, the J gene TRBJ2-7, with a possible D match to TRBD1 (6 bases). Trimming removed 1 base from V and 3 bases from J, with 10 bases in between. The CDR3 is made up of 14 amino acids. Germline CDR1 is SGHTA and CDR2 is FQGNSA. The CDR3 loop is CASSLVTGYYEQYF. The CDR3 DNA reads as TGTGCCAGCAGCTTAGTGACAGGATACTACGAGCAGTACTTC.

The rearrangement uses TRBV19 and TRBJ2-7, with TRBD1 identical over 10 bases. J gave up 3 bases and V 3 bases, and 5 bases lay outside the gene matches. This CDR3 spans 15 amino acids. Germline V gene sequence: CDR1 LNHDA, CDR2 SQIVND (reference sequence). The chain's CDR3 is CASSIDGQGVYEQYF. The CDR3, as DNA: TGTGCCAGTAGTATCGATGGACAGGGGGTCTACGAGCAGTACTTC.

The rearrangement links TRBV5-4 to TRBJ2-1; possible D gene TRBD2, 7 bases. This CDR3 has 13 residues. V gave up 7 bases and J gave up 3 bases, with 11 bases separating them. CDR1 and CDR2 from the germline V gene are SGHNT and YYREEE (reference sequence). The CDR3 nucleotides read TGTGCCAGCGGGGGGGCGAACTACAATGAGCAGTTCTTC. This translates into CASGGANYNEQFF.

This rearrangement joins TRBV7-2 to TRBJ2-4, with D unclear. Germline lookup yields CDR1 SGHTA and CDR2 FQGNSA. The V end lost 2 bases, the J end lost 4 bases, and 12 bases lay between the germline ends. The CDR3 contains 15 residues. CDR3: CASSLPAKAKNIQYF. The CDR3 DNA follows: TGTGCCAGCAGCTTACCCGCAAAGGCAAAAAACATTCAGTACTTC.

This clone was recorded a few times. This sequence joins TRBV2 and TRBJ1-4; the match to TRBD1 covers 9 bases. The CDR3 is 13 amino acids. Germline-derived CDR1 and CDR2 are SNHLY and FYNNEI. The V gene end was trimmed by 9 bases and the J gene end by 7 bases; junction bases not matched to a gene: 6. The CDR3: CARGGQGGEKLFF. The CDR3 DNA is TGTGCCAGAGGGGGACAGGGCGGTGAAAAACTGTTTTTT.

The chain is built from TRBV27 and TRBJ2-1, with 7 bases that match TRBD2. Trimming cost V 5 bases and J 4 bases; bases outside gene matches: 2. Per the germline V gene, CDR1 is MNHEY and CDR2 is SMNVEV (reference sequence). The CDR3 spans 13 residues. CDR3 protein: CASSLAAYNEQFF. CDR3 nucleotide sequence: TGTGCCAGCAGTCTAGCGGCTTACAATGAGCAGTTCTTC.

This clone has a single count. The rearrangement links TRBV11-2 to TRBJ1-5; TRBD1 agrees at 8 bases. V shed 2 bases and J 1 base; nucleotides not matched to a gene: 10. The CDR3 runs 18 residues. Germline loops: CDR1 SGHAT, CDR2 FQNNGV. The CDR3 bases are TGTGCCAGCAGCTTATCGCTAACAGGGGGAACGAGCAATCAGCCCCAGCATTTT. Its translation: CASSLSLTGGTSNQPQHF.

The chain is built from TRBV28 and TRBJ1-1, with D possibly matching TRBD1 (5 bases). There are 17 residues in the CDR3. CDR1 is MDHEN and CDR2 is SYDVKM in the germline V gene. Between the trimmed V and J ends, which lost 4 bases and 3 bases, there was a span of 21 bases. Written as DNA, the CDR3 is TGTGCCAGCAGTTCTGGGGGAGGTGGGGGGTCCGACACTGAAGCTTTCTTT. Amino acid sequence: CASSSGGGGGSDTEAFF. The variable domain in full, with the rest retrieved from reference TRBV28 and TRBJ1-1, is DVKVTQSSRYLVKRTGEKVFLECVQDMDHENMFWYRQDPGLGLRLIYFSYDVKMKEKGDIPEGYSVSREKKERFSLILESASTNQTSMYLCASSSGGGGGSDTEAFFGQGTRLTVV.

This clone was seen a single time. CDR3 region: CASSHQGFGTDTQYF. CDR3 coding DNA: TGCGCCAGCAGCCACCAGGGTTTTGGGACAGATACGCAGTATTTT. J is TRBJ2-3 and V is TRBV4-1, with a weak D call TRBD1 (5 bases). Trimming pared 3 bases from V and 3 bases from J, leaving 13 bases between. Germline V CDR1 and CDR2: MGHRA, YSYEKL. The CDR3 extends over 15 amino acids.

The V call is TRBV2, the J call TRBJ1-1, with a possible D match to TRBD1 (5 bases). Trimming removed 4 bases from V and 7 bases from J, with 19 bases in between. This CDR3 contains 15 residues. CDR1 and CDR2 from the germline V gene are SNHLY and FYNNEI. CDR3 sequence: CASSVGVGRLSEAFF. Written as DNA, the CDR3 is TGTGCCAGCAGTGTGGGGGTTGGGAGGTTGAGTGAAGCTTTCTTT.

This clone was detected once. One end of the junction varies from germline; a read error may be responsible. The chain links TRBV9 to TRBJ2-7, with TRBD2 as a possible D gene (7 bases). The germline V gene encodes CDR1 SGDLS and CDR2 YYNGEE. This CDR3 contains 12 residues. Here the CDR3 DNA reads TGTGCCAGCAGCCCAGGGGACTACAAGCAGTACTTC. As protein: CASSPGDYKQYF.

This chain uses TRBV5-1 with TRBJ2-5; no clear D. Trimming cost V 0 bases and J 4 bases, with 16 bases left between them. This CDR3 contains 16 residues. Per germline, CDR1 SGHRS and CDR2 YFSETQ. CDR3 sequence (DNA): TGCGCCAGCAGCTTGGCCGCGACCCCTCGGGCAGAGACCCAGTACTTC. Its protein product is CASSLAATPRAETQYF.

This sequence joins TRBV7-8 and TRBJ2-1; no firm D call. Germline-derived CDR1 and CDR2 are SGHVS and FQNEAQ. The V end was cut by 5 bases, the J end by 4 bases, with 12 bases between. This CDR3 has 14 residues. The CDR3 sequence: CASSALSGYNEQFF. The CDR3 bases are TGTGCCAGCAGCGCCCTTTCCGGGTACAATGAGCAGTTCTTC.

The gene calls are TRBV19 and TRBJ1-1, with unresolved D. The CDR3 has 11 amino acids. CDR1 LNHDA and CDR2 SQIVND come from the germline V gene (reference sequence). V lost 6 bases and J 9 bases, leaving 11 bases between the germline ends. The DNA for the CDR3 is TGTGCCAGTAGGCTGGACGACCAAGCTTTCTTT. Protein: CASRLDDQAFF.

This chain uses TRBV7-2 with TRBJ2-7; possible D gene TRBD2, 5 bases. V was clipped by 3 bases and J by 0 bases, with 18 bases between them. From germline, CDR1 is SGHTA and CDR2 FQGNSA. The CDR3 sequence is 17 residues long. In DNA form, the CDR3 reads TGTGCCAGCAGCTTCCCCCGAGGCGAGCGGAGCTCCTACGAGCAGTACTTC. It specifies CASSFPRGERSSYEQYF.

The rearrangement joins TRBV9 to TRBJ2-5, with unresolved D. The germline V and J ends were trimmed by 3 bases and 5 bases, with 11 bases remaining between them. This CDR3 has 13 residues. The germline CDR1 and CDR2 sequences are SGDLS and YYNGEE. CDR3: CASSASSWETQYF. CDR3 bases: TGTGCCAGCAGCGCGAGCTCCTGGGAGACCCAGTACTTC.

The chain combines TRBV7-3 with TRBJ2-7; D is ambiguous. The CDR3 is 13 residues long. The V gene's germline CDR1 is SGHTA and CDR2 FQGTGA. V gave up 6 bases and J gave up 4 bases, with 13 bases separating them. CDR3 DNA sequence: TGTGCCAGCAGAGAAGGGCCCCTATACGAGCAGTACTTC. Translating gives CASREGPLYEQYF.

By its share, this clone is medium-sized (0.01 to 0.1%). This chain connects TRBV4-3 to TRBJ1-6; no clear D. The germline V gene has CDR1 LGHNA and CDR2 YSLEER. The CDR3 has 16 residues. V was shortened by 3 bases and J by 6 bases, with 15 bases between the two germline ends. The CDR3 region has the DNA TGCGCCAGCAGCCACGAGCACGACTCGGGTAATTCACCCCTCCACTTT. Translated, it gives CASSHEHDSGNSPLHF.

The chain recombines TRBV19 with TRBJ2-3, with D possibly matching TRBD2 (6 bases). Germline CDR1 LNHDA, CDR2 SQIVND (reference sequence). The length of the CDR3 is 15 residues. V was pared by 6 bases and J by 2 bases, with 15 bases between. CDR3 bases: TGTGCCAGTAGCCCACTGGAGGGGAACACAGATACGCAGTATTTT. Protein: CASSPLEGNTDTQYF.

This rearrangement joins TRBV4-3 to TRBJ1-2; D call uncertain. From germline, CDR1 is LGHNA and CDR2 YSLEER. V lost 0 bases, J lost 6 bases, and 17 bases lay in between. CDR3 size: 16 residues. Written as DNA, the CDR3 is TGCGCCAGCAGCCAAGATGTAGGGCCGAAATGGAATGGCTACACCTTC. It encodes CASSQDVGPKWNGYTF.

The genes are TRBV19 and TRBJ1-5; no reliable D call. Germline CDR1 is LNHDA and CDR2 is SQIVND (reference sequence). The CDR3 spans 14 residues. The germline V and J ends were trimmed by 5 bases and 4 bases, with 12 bases remaining between them. DNA of the CDR3: TGTGCCAGTAGTCCGGACGCGCTGAATCAGCCCCAGCATTTT. Its protein is CASSPDALNQPQHF.

This chain uses TRBV2 with TRBJ1-1, with 7 nucleotides matching TRBD1. CDR1 is SNHLY, CDR2 FYNNEI, per germline. The CDR3 contains 13 residues. Germline trimming cut 5 bases from V and 3 bases from J; bases unmatched to any gene: 3. The CDR3 region has the DNA TGTGCCAGCAGTTCACAGGGGTACACTGAAGCTTTCTTT. It specifies CASSSQGYTEAFF.

The chain couples TRBV7-9 to TRBJ2-7; D is unclear. CDR3 length: 13 residues. The germline V and J ends were trimmed by 4 bases and 3 bases, with 10 bases remaining between them. Per the germline V gene, CDR1 is SEHNR and CDR2 is FQNEAQ (reference sequence). The CDR3 loop is CASSYGASYEQYF. The CDR3 DNA is TGTGCCAGCAGCTACGGAGCCAGCTACGAGCAGTACTTC.

This clone was counted a single time. The chain carries TRBV27 and TRBJ2-7; tentatively, D is TRBD1 (5 bases). This CDR3 is 13 amino acids long. Trimming shortened V by 5 bases and J by 7 bases, and 15 bases separated the two germline ends. In germline, CDR1 is MNHEY, CDR2 SMNVEV (reference sequence). The CDR3 is CASSQGRPWEQYF. In DNA form, the CDR3 reads TGTGCCAGCAGTCAGGGCCGCCCTTGGGAGCAGTACTTC.

Here the CDR3 DNA reads TGTGCCACCAGCAGCGGGTCCTACTCTCAAGAGACCCAGTACTTC. This encodes CATSSGSYSQETQYF. V is TRBV15 and J is TRBJ2-5, with D hard to call. This CDR3 has 15 residues. CDR1 is LNHNV, CDR2 YYDKDF, per germline (reference sequence). With 3 bases removed from V and 2 bases from J, the gap between germline ends came to 13 bases.

The V and J genes are TRBV6-6 and TRBJ2-3; D unresolved. Trimming took off 1 base at V and 4 bases at J, with 6 bases between the two ends. Germline loops: CDR1 MNHNY, CDR2 SVGAGI (reference sequence). The CDR3 is 13 amino acids. The CDR3 region is CASSYYVADTQYF. The CDR3 coding sequence is TGTGCCAGCAGTTACTATGTTGCAGATACGCAGTATTTT.

The chain employs TRBV7-9 and TRBJ2-7; 9 bases are a match to TRBD1. V dropped 3 bases and J dropped 1; count of bases not matched to a gene: 7. Germline V lookup: CDR1 SEHNR, CDR2 FQNEAQ (reference sequence). The CDR3 contains 16 residues. The CDR3 reads CASSFKTGGWSYEQYF. The CDR3 DNA is TGTGCCAGCAGCTTTAAGACAGGGGGTTGGTCCTACGAGCAGTACTTC.